This T cell receptor (beta chain) is drawn from a study of technical replicates of blood from several donors. Here immunoSEQ multiplex PCR was the method, and the copy in TCRdb shows in-frame clones only, minus some. This table holds tens of thousands of clones, 90% to 95% found once. Germline CDR1 reads SQVTM; CDR2 reads ANQGSEA. This CDR3 spans 10 amino acids. V shed 7 bases and J shed 1 base, with 4 bases lying between them. The J gene is TRBJ1-1, the V gene TRBV29-1, with D hard to call. The receptor was isolated from a human donor in good health. Some clones in this sample may be carry-over from other donors' samples. The sample taken for sequencing was PBMCs. CDR3 in DNA: TGCAGCGCGGGGAACACTGAAGCTTTCTTT. Its translation is CSAGNTEAFF.